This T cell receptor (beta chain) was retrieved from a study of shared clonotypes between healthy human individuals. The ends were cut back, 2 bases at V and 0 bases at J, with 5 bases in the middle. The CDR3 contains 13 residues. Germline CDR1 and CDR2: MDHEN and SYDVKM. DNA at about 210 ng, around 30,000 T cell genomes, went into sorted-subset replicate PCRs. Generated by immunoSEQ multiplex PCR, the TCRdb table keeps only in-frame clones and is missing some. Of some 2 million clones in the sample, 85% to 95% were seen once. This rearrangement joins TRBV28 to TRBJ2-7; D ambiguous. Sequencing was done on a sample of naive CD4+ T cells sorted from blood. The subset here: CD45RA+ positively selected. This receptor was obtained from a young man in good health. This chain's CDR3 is CASSLQFSYEQYF. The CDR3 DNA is TGTGCCAGCAGTTTACAGTTCTCCTACGAGCAGTACTTC.